This entry lists 2 T cell receptor beta chains sequenced from one sample in a study of cytomegalovirus exposure and HLA in healthy donors. Both 60 Vbeta primers and 13 Jbeta primers went into the PCR. TCRdb's copy holds only in-frame clones and misses some; the assay was immunoSEQ multiplex PCR. There are fewer than 180,000 clones in the sample; about three fifths occur only once, and approximately 6.6% lies in the top ten. The specimen sequenced was PBMCs. The receptors here all came from a woman aged 55 to 70 in good health and CMV-seropositive.

The V call is TRBV28, the J call TRBJ1-1; tentatively, D is TRBD1 (5 bases). V lost 7 bases to trimming and J lost 6 bases, with 15 bases between them. The length of the CDR3 is 13 residues. The germline CDR1 and CDR2 sequences are MDHEN and SYDVKM. The CDR3 nucleotides are TGTGCCAGCAACCAGGGTACGGTGGCTGAAGCTTTCTTT. Protein: CASNQGTVAEAFF.

The chain couples TRBV6-1 to TRBJ2-7; perhaps TRBD1 as D (6 bases). The CDR3 runs 15 residues. The V gene's germline CDR1 is MNHNS and CDR2 SASEGT. V lost 4 bases to trimming and J lost 0 bases, with 13 bases between them. The CDR3 DNA sequence: TGTGCCAGCAGTGGAGCGACAGGCAGCTCCTACGAGCAGTACTTC. Its translation: CASSGATGSSYEQYF.